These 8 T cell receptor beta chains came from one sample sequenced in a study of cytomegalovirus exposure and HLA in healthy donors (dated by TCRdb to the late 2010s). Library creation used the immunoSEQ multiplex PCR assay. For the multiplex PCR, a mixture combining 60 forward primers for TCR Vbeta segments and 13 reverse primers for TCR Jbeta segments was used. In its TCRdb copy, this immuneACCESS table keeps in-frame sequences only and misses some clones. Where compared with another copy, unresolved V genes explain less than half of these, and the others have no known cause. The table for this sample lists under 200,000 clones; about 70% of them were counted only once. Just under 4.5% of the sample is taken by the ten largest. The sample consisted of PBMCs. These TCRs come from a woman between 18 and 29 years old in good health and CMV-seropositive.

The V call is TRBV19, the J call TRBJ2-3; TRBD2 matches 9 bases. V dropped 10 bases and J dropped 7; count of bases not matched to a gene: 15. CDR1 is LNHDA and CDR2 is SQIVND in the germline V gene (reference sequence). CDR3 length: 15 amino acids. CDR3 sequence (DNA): TGTGCCACGTCCCCCGGGACTAGCTCGCCCTATACGCAGTATTTT. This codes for CATSPGTSSPYTQYF.

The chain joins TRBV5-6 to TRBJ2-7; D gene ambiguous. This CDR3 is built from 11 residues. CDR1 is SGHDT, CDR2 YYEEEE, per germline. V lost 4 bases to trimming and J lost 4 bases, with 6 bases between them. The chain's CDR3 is CASSQTYEQYF. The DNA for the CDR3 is TGTGCCAGCAGCCAGACTTACGAGCAGTACTTC.

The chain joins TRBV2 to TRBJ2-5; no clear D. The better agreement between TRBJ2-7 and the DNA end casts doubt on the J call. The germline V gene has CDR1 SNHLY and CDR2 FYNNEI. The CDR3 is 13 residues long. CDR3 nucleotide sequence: TGTGCCAGCAGTGTCACAGAGTCCTACGAGCAGTACTTC. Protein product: CASSVTESYEQYF.

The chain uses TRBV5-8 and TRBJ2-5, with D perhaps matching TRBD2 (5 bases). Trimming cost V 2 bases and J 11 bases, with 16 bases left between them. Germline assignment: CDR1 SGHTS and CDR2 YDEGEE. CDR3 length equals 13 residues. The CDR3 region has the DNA TGTGCCAGCAGCTTTCGGGGTCCGGGTGAGCAGTACTTC. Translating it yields CASSFRGPGEQYF.

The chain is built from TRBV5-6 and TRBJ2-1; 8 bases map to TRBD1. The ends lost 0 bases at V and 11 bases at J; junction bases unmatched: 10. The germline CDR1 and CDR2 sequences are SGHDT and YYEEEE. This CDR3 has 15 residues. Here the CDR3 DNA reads TGTGCCAGCAGCTTGGGGACAGGGAGTATGGTTAAGCAGTTCTTC. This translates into CASSLGTGSMVKQFF.

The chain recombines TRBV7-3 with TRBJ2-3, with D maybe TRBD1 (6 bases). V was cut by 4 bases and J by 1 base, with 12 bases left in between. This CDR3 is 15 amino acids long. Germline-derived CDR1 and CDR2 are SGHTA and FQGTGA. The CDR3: CASSSQGRGTDTQYF. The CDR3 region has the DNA TGTGCCAGCAGCTCACAGGGAAGGGGCACAGATACGCAGTATTTT. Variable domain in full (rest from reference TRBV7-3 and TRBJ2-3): GAGVSQTPSNKVTEKGKYVELRCDPISGHTALYWYRQSLGQGPEFLIYFQGTGAADDSGLPNDRFFAVRPEGSVSTLKIQRTERGDSAVYLCASSSQGRGTDTQYFGPGTRLTVL.

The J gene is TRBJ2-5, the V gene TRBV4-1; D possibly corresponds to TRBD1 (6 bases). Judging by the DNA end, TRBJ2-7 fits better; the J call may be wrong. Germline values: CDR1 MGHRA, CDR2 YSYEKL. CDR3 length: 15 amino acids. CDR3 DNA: TGCGCCAGCAGCCAAGATGGAACAGGGACCTACGAGCAGTACTTC. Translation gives CASSQDGTGTYEQYF.

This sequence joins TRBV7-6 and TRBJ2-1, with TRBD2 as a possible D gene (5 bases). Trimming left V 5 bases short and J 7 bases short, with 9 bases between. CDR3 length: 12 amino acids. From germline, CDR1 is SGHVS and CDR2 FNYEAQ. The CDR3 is CASSTTRNEQFF. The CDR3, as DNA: TGTGCCAGCAGCACAACTAGAAATGAGCAGTTCTTC.